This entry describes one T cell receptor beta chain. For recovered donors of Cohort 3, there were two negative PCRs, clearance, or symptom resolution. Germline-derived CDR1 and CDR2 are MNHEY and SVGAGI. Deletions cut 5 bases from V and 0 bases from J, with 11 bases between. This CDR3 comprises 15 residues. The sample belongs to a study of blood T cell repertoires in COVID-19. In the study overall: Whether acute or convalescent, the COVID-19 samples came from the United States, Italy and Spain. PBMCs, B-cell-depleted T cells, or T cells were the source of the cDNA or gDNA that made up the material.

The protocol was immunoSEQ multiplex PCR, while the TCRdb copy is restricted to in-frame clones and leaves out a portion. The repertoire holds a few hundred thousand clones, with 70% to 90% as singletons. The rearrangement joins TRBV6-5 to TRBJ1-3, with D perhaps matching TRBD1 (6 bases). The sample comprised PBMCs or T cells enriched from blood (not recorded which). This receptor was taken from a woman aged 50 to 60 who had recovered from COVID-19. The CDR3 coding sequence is TGTGCCAGCAGTATAGACAGGCACTCTGGAAACACCATATATTTT. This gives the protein CASSIDRHSGNTIYF.